This T cell receptor (beta chain) was obtained from a study of T cells after yellow fever vaccination (dated by TCRdb to between 2018 and 2021). Regarding the complete study: Libraries from fractions with low cell numbers were prepared with the SMART-Seq v4 Ultra Low Input RNA kit. Blood samples were taken at several timepoints before and after primary and secondary immunization, and bulk PBMC replicates and cell subsets were isolated. Two healthy male donors, one aged 18 to 30 and one aged 30 to 40 years, made up the cohort. To follow T-cell clones before and after primary and booster YFV17D yellow fever vaccination, bulk TCR alpha and beta repertoires were sequenced over time. Study-wide findings and limitations: Compared with the primary T-cell response, the secondary T-cell response was faster but weaker, reaching its peak on day 5 rather than on day 15. A small fraction of clonotypes showed up in both the CD4 and CD8 compartments, probably as a result of convergent recombination. Only two donors were included in the study, so the extent to which the findings can be generalized is limited. After the booster, most of the clones that had expanded following primary vaccination were detected again (around 95% of CD4 and 80% to 90% of CD8), which suggests that memory was broadly maintained. Because abundant contaminating clonotypes from the bulk population could be contained in FACS-sorted repertoires, computational filtering was required.

The CDR3 numbers 15 residues from cysteine through phenylalanine. Of the read, only the CDR3 DNA is kept; its 45 bases are in frame from base 1. The germline V gene sets CDR1 to MGHRA and CDR2 to YSYEKL. The junction carries 12 bases between V and J, which are trimmed by 0 bases and 4 bases respectively. This clonotype appeared a few times. Its antigen is currently not known. No base quality information exists; no much larger clone differs at one position. Sequencing used an Illumina NovaSeq 6000. TCR cDNA was made using 5'RACE template switching, a step that added a universal primer site and unique molecular identifiers. Priming of cDNA synthesis was performed from both the TCR alpha and TCR beta constant segments. Library amplification used two PCR steps, and the second PCR step added sample barcodes and sequencing adapters. Sequencing of libraries was done on Illumina HiSeq 2500 (2x100 bp) or NovaSeq (2x150 bp). Regarding the original processing steps: Demultiplexing of reads and collapsing into UMI consensus sequences were performed with MIGEC, and V(D)J alignment was carried out with MiXCR. Using edgeR on replicate PBMC samples, clonotypes were called vaccine-responding if FDR was below 0.01 and the log2 fold change was above 5 up to day 15. Each bulk clonotype received a CD4 or CD8 identity based on whether the sequenced CD4 or CD8 repertoire contained that clonotype at higher abundance. Starting from the raw public reads, TCRdb applied fastp trimming at Q25, assembled clones with MiXCR and retained in-frame beta chains. One record per CDR3 amino acid sequence lists the most common genes and DNA. The V and J calls follow TCRdb's processing rather than the paper's. In this sample the table shows some 150,000 distinct CDR3 sequences, around 8.5% of which occur a single time. The top ten hold roughly 33% of the sample.

This specimen's treatment or condition label, interpreted: live attenuated yellow fever vaccine strain. PBMCs were isolated from peripheral blood using a standard Ficoll-Paque protocol. Dynabeads CD4 and CD8 positive selection kits were used to isolate CD4 and CD8 T-cell fractions. TriZol was used to extract RNA from bulk PBMCs, CD4 and CD8 fractions, and dextramer-positive and dextramer-negative fractions. This sequence was found in a man in his late teens or twenties who received the YFV17D yellow fever vaccine. The sample in question was CD8+ T cells sorted from PBMCs, obtained 45 days after the yellow fever booster vaccination. The V and J genes are TRBV4-1 and TRBJ1-1, with the D segment identity uncertain. The encoded CDR3 is CASSQDRGPATEAFF. The DNA is as follows: TGCGCCAGCAGCCAAGATAGAGGGCCGGCCACTGAAGCTTTCTTT.